A single sample is the source of the 8 T cell receptor beta chains below, sequenced in a study of T cell responses to AZD1222 COVID-19 vaccine. Sequenced by immunoSEQ multiplex PCR; TCRdb stores in-frame clones only, minus some. The sample carries under 150,000 clones, 85% to 95% recorded once. Sequencing used peripheral blood, obtained on day 0 of AZD1222 vaccination. The receptors were gathered from an adult in good health.

The genes are TRBV4-2 and TRBJ1-5; 7 bases fit TRBD1. J lost 4 bases, V lost 4 bases, and 10 bases had no gene match. This CDR3 spans 16 amino acids. CDR1 and CDR2 (germline): LGHNA, YNFKEQ. The CDR3 nucleotides read TGTGCCAGCAGCCCTCCGACAGGGTCCGGTAATCAGCCCCAGCATTTT. Amino acid sequence: CASSPPTGSGNQPQHF.

This clone has only a few counts. CDR3 DNA: TGTGCCAGCAGTTTCCCTCCAGGGAGCAATCAGCCCCAGCATTTT. Translated, it gives CASSFPPGSNQPQHF. The chain has TRBV28 and TRBJ1-5; D may be TRBD1 (5 bases). The CDR3 is made up of 15 amino acids. Trimming removed 3 bases from V and 1 base from J, with 10 bases in between. Germline lookup yields CDR1 MDHEN and CDR2 SYDVKM.

The J gene is TRBJ2-3, the V gene TRBV6-5, with D tentatively TRBD1 or TRBD2 (5 bases each). The germline CDR1 and CDR2 sequences are MNHEY and SVGAGI. The CDR3 contains 14 residues. Trimming shortened V by 6 bases and J by 2 bases, and 12 bases separated the two germline ends. DNA of the CDR3: TGTGCCAGCAGCGTTCCGGGGACCACAGATACGCAGTATTTT. It specifies CASSVPGTTDTQYF.

This rearrangement joins TRBV4-1 to TRBJ1-5, with 10 bases lining up with TRBD1. With V trimmed by 1 base and J by 2 bases, 8 bases remained unmatched. Germline V gene sequence: CDR1 MGHRA, CDR2 YSYEKL. The CDR3 totals 18 residues. CDR3 sequence (DNA): TGCGCCAGCAGCCAAGTATTAGACAGGGGGCTGGGCAATCAGCCCCAGCATTTT. Translating gives CASSQVLDRGLGNQPQHF.

The chain combines TRBV6-6 with TRBJ2-7, with a tentative D call TRBD2 (5 bases). The V end was cut by 3 bases, the J end by 2 bases, with 11 bases between. Germline CDR1 is MNHNY and CDR2 is SVGAGI (reference sequence). CDR3 length: 14 residues. The CDR3 DNA sequence: TGTGCCAGCAGTTATTTGGCACTAGCCTACGAGCAGTACTTC. It is translated as CASSYLALAYEQYF.

The table lists this clone with a count of one. The chain combines TRBV27 with TRBJ2-7; D is unclear. The CDR3 totals 11 residues. The V and J ends lost 6 bases and 7 bases respectively, with 10 bases between them. Looked up from germline, CDR1 is MNHEY and CDR2 is SMNVEV (reference sequence). This CDR3 reads CASSHFEEQYF. CDR3 in DNA: TGTGCCAGCAGCCACTTTGAAGAGCAGTACTTC.

The chain carries TRBV5-5 and TRBJ1-3, with D possibly being TRBD1 (5 bases). The CDR3 runs to 15 residues. V was pared by 0 bases and J by 4 bases, with 11 bases between. CDR1 and CDR2 (germline): SGHKS, YYEKEE (reference sequence). The DNA of the CDR3 is TGTGCCAGCAGCTTGGGCGGGGGAGTAGGAAACACCATATATTTT. Protein product: CASSLGGGVGNTIYF.

The chain links TRBV29-1 to TRBJ2-1; D is possibly TRBD1 (5 bases). V was cut by 4 bases and J by 0 bases, with 7 bases left in between. This CDR3 region has 13 residues. Germline V CDR1 and CDR2: SQVTM, ANQGSEA. CDR3 residues: CSVGGISYNEQFF. The DNA of the CDR3 is TGCAGCGTTGGGGGCATCTCCTACAATGAGCAGTTCTTC.